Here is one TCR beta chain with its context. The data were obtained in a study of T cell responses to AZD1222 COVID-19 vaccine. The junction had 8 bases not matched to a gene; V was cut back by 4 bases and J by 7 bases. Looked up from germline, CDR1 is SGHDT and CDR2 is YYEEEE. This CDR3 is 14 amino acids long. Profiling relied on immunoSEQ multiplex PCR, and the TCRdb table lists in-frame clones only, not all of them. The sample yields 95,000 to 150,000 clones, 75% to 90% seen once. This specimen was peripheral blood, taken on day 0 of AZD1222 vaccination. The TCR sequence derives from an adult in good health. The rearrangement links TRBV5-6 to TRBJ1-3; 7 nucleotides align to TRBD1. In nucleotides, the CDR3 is TGTGCCAGCAGCCTCGACAGGGTTCCGAACACCATATATTTT. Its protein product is CASSLDRVPNTIYF. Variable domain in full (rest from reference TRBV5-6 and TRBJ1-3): DAGVTQSPTHLIKTRGQQVTLRCSPKSGHDTVSWYQQALGQGPQFIFQYYEEEERQRGNFPDRFSGHQFPNYSSELNVNALLLGDSALYLCASSLDRVPNTIYFGEGSWLTVV.